This T cell receptor beta chain was observed in a study of blood T cell repertoires in COVID-19. Overall study context: Material from acute and convalescent COVID-19 was sourced from the United States, Italy and Spain. PBMCs, B-cell-depleted T cells, or T cells provided the cDNA or gDNA that made up the material.

Here immunoSEQ multiplex PCR was the method, and the copy in TCRdb shows in-frame clones only, minus some. Counted here are more than 150,000 clones, about 88% occurring once; the ten biggest clones make up 0.99%. The CDR3 sequence is 12 residues long. Trimming removed 4 bases at V and 1 base at J, with 4 bases between. Germline lookup yields CDR1 SGDLS and CDR2 YYNGEE. This sequence originates from a man between 18 and 35 years old with acute or convalescent COVID-19. The chain couples TRBV9 to TRBJ2-3; D not resolved. Sequenced sample: peripheral blood. The CDR3 sequence is CASSPGTDTQYF. The DNA for the CDR3 is TGTGCCAGCAGCCCCGGCACAGATACGCAGTATTTT.